The source of this T cell receptor (beta chain) is a study of early T cells in non-severe SARS-CoV-2 infection (dated by TCRdb to 2020 to 2022). The study in broad terms: TCR sequencing used bulk RNA from unsorted whole blood, so alpha and beta chains could not be paired. The research as a whole found: VDJdb matching was skewed toward anti-spike CD8 responses and likely underestimated virus-specific expansions, missing private and CD4 specificities.

CDR1 and CDR2, looked up from the germline V gene (reference sequence), are LNHDA and SQIVND. V loses 1 base of germline sequence and J loses 8 bases, and the interval between the two ends is 11 bases. The CDR3 measures 14 amino acids from cysteine to phenylalanine. The CDR3 DNA has 42 bases and is translated from base 1. A case-control design nested within a healthcare worker cohort in London, UK, was used, with weekly nasopharyngeal swab PCR tests and blood sampling performed. Healthcare workers were recruited between 23 and 31 March 2020, during the week of the UK lockdown, and were followed weekly for up to roughly 15 weeks. As regards this clonotype: It has no known antigen specificity. The sample holds no much larger clone one base away, and base qualities are not on file.

Library preparation employed 5' RACE. The listed sequencing device is NextSeq 500. In the TCR library protocol, unique molecular identifiers were attached to individual cDNA molecules to correct for PCR bias and sequencing error. Both TCR alpha and beta chains were sequenced, and tight co-correlation was observed between alpha and beta sequence abundances in each sample. Under the source paper's analysis protocol: Decombinator V4 was used to annotate TCR sequences for V gene, J gene and CDR3. Expanded TCRs were defined as changing significantly between any two time points under a Poisson model with p below 0.0001. TCR abundances were normalised to the total number of TCRs sequenced per sample and were expressed as counts per million. TRAV1-2 paired with TRAJ12, TRAJ20 or TRAJ33 defined MAIT TCRs, while TRAV10 paired with TRAJ18 defined iNKT TCRs. A search of VDJdb, accessed on 1 November 2021, was run for TCRs annotated to CMV, EBV and SARS-CoV-2, with TCRs annotated for multiple antigens excluded. TCRdb handled the public reads itself, with Q25 trimming in fastp and clone calling in MiXCR, and kept productive beta chains. Each CDR3 protein appears once, grouped with its most common genes and DNA. The V and J calls, along with clone size, are taken from TCRdb and not from the paper's own processing. This sample comprises about 70,000 distinct CDR3 sequences, about 14% of them detected only once. About 3.7% of the sample lies in the top ten.

The sequence is built from TRBV19 and TRBJ1-4; D gene: possibly TRBD1, on 6 matching bases. The clonotype comes from an adult who was a healthcare worker with PCR-confirmed SARS-CoV-2 infection or an uninfected control (not recorded which). The source material was whole blood, sampled at baseline. Here the CDR3 is given as CASSIGSTGEKLFF. The sequenced DNA: TGTGCCAGTAGTATAGGCTCGACAGGCGAAAAACTGTTTTTT.